The 20 T cell receptor beta chains below were found in one sample sequenced in a study of control samples from healthy donors and cancer patients. Assay: immunoSEQ multiplex PCR; the TCRdb copy retains only in-frame clones and omits some. Among tens of thousands of clones listed, around 78% were seen once. The sample consisted of blood. These receptors were collected from a man between 60 and 75 years old in good health.

This clone has more than one count but fewer than ten. The J gene is TRBJ1-2, the V gene TRBV5-1; 7 bases line up with TRBD1. There are 14 residues in the CDR3. V lost 4 bases and J lost 0; bases outside the gene matches: 3. Germline lookup yields CDR1 SGHRS and CDR2 YFSETQ. Here the CDR3 reads CASSVGQSNYGYTF. In nucleotides, the CDR3 is TGCGCCAGCAGCGTGGGACAGTCTAACTATGGCTACACCTTC. Based on the CDR3 plus reference TRBV5-1 and TRBJ1-2, the full variable domain is KAGVTQTPRYLIKTRGQQVTLSCSPISGHRSVSWYQQTPGQGLQFLFEYFSETQRNKGNFPGRFSGRQFSNSRSEMNVSTLELGDSALYLCASSVGQSNYGYTFGSGTRLTVV.

This sequence joins TRBV20-1 and TRBJ1-5; 9 bases map to TRBD1. In germline, CDR1 is DFQATT, CDR2 SNEGSKA (reference sequence). J was trimmed by 4 bases and V by 6 bases; bases with no gene match: 13. The CDR3 sequence is 16 residues long. The CDR3 DNA follows: TGCAGTGCGAGTAAAAGGACGACAGGGGGGAATCAGCCCCAGCATTTT. Its translation: CSASKRTTGGNQPQHF.

In this sample, this clone turned up once. This rearrangement joins TRBV5-6 to TRBJ1-4; D possibly corresponds to TRBD1 (5 bases). The CDR3 has 15 amino acids. From germline, CDR1 is SGHDT and CDR2 YYEEEE. Trimming stripped 4 bases from V and 3 bases from J, with 13 bases between. CDR3: CASSPRQSSNEKLFF. CDR3 coding DNA: TGTGCCAGCAGCCCCAGACAGTCTTCTAATGAAAAACTGTTTTTT.

Only one count was recorded for this clone. Written as DNA, the CDR3 is TGTGCCACCAGCAGAGATGGCACTGAAGCTTTCTTT. Its translation: CATSRDGTEAFF. The rearrangement links TRBV15 to TRBJ1-1; D ambiguous. There are 12 residues in the CDR3. Per the germline V gene, CDR1 is LNHNV and CDR2 is YYDKDF (reference sequence). Trimming shortened V by 0 bases and J by 4 bases, and 3 bases separated the two germline ends. The variable domain in full, with the rest retrieved from reference TRBV15 and TRBJ1-1, is DAMVIQNPRYQVTQFGKPVTLSCSQTLNHNVMYWYQQKSSQAPKLLFHYYDKDFNNEADTPDNFQSRRPNTSFCFLDIRSPGLGDTAMYLCATSRDGTEAFFGQGTRLTVV.

The genes are TRBV4-1 and TRBJ1-2; 11 bases line up with TRBD1. V dropped 4 bases and J dropped 7; count of bases not matched to a gene: 8. This CDR3 comprises 15 residues. Germline CDR1 MGHRA, CDR2 YSYEKL. The CDR3 loop reads CASSPPGQGGRGYTF. The CDR3 DNA reads TGCGCCAGCAGCCCACCGGGACAGGGGGGTCGTGGCTACACCTTC.

This CDR3 reads CASSLGPSVPYNSPLHF. The CDR3 DNA is TGCGCCAGCAGCTTGGGACCGTCGGTACCCTATAATTCACCCCTCCACTTT. J is TRBJ1-6 and V is TRBV5-1; no clear D. The CDR3 is 17 residues long. Trimming took 0 bases from V and 2 from J, leaving 12 bases between them. The V gene's germline CDR1 is SGHRS and CDR2 YFSETQ.

The chain is built from TRBV7-3 and TRBJ2-3; TRBD2 matches at 12 bases. V gave up 1 base and J gave up 5 bases; unmatched junction bases: 13. This CDR3 spans 19 amino acids. Germline CDR1 is SGHTA and CDR2 is FQGTGA. DNA of the CDR3: TGTGCCAGCAGCTTAAGACACCGCCGGACTAGCGGGATATTAGATACGCAGTATTTT. It codes for CASSLRHRRTSGILDTQYF.

The CDR3 protein is CASSSPGQGLSDEQFF. CDR3 bases: TGTGCCAGCAGTTCTCCCGGACAGGGGCTTTCCGATGAGCAGTTCTTC. The chain carries TRBV28 and TRBJ2-1; 9 nucleotides align to TRBD1. The germline V gene encodes CDR1 MDHEN and CDR2 SYDVKM. CDR3 size: 16 residues. Trimming took 4 bases from V and 8 from J; bases not matched to a gene: 12.

The rearrangement uses TRBV5-1 and TRBJ1-1, with 7 bases matching TRBD1. CDR1 and CDR2 from the germline V gene are SGHRS and YFSETQ. V shed 5 bases and J 0 bases; nucleotides not matched to a gene: 4. The CDR3 loop spans 14 amino acids. DNA for the CDR3: TGCGCCAGCAGAGGGGACAGCATGAACACTGAAGCTTTCTTT. Translated, it gives CASRGDSMNTEAFF.

CDR3 protein: CAWSGGFRQGYSSYEQYF. In nucleotides, the CDR3 is TGTGCCTGGAGCGGAGGGTTTCGGCAGGGGTACTCCTCCTACGAGCAGTACTTC. The gene calls are TRBV30 and TRBJ2-7; D could derive from TRBD1 or TRBD2 (6 bases each). Trimming took 3 bases from V and 0 from J, leaving 24 bases between them. This CDR3 comprises 18 residues. Germline CDR1 GTSNPN, CDR2 SVGIG (reference sequence).

The chain carries TRBV5-1 and TRBJ1-4, with TRBD1 as a possible D gene (5 bases). Trimming cost V 4 bases and J 9 bases, with 13 bases left between them. Germline CDR1 reads SGHRS; CDR2 reads YFSETQ. The CDR3 is made up of 13 amino acids. CDR3: CASSLTDKQKLFF. In DNA form, the CDR3 reads TGCGCCAGCAGCCTTACGGACAAGCAAAAACTGTTTTTT.

J is TRBJ1-6 and V is TRBV3-1 (or the pseudogene TRBV3-2); D gene ambiguous. Germline CDR1 LGHDT, CDR2 YNNKEL (reference sequence). The CDR3 consists of 18 residues. The V end lost 1 base, the J end lost 0 bases, and 13 bases lay between the germline ends. CDR3 nucleotides: TGTGCCAGCAGCCAAGGTCCCTCTTCCTTCTCCTATAATTCACCCCTCCACTTT. Its translation: CASSQGPSSFSYNSPLHF.

The chain links TRBV28 to TRBJ1-5; the D is unclear. Trimming removed 3 bases at V and 6 bases at J, with 12 bases between. Germline CDR1 reads MDHEN; CDR2 reads SYDVKM. This CDR3 spans 14 amino acids. DNA for the CDR3: TGTGCCAGCAGTTTCGGCCCCCCCCGTCAGCCCCAGCATTTT. Its translation: CASSFGPPRQPQHF.

The rearrangement links TRBV19 to TRBJ2-1, with a tentative D call TRBD1 (6 bases). This CDR3 region has 15 residues. Germline CDR1 is LNHDA and CDR2 is SQIVND (reference sequence). Trimming took off 1 base at V and 4 bases at J, with 11 bases between the two ends. DNA of the CDR3: TGTGCCAGTAGTATAGCGACAGGATTATACAATGAGCAGTTCTTC. Amino acid sequence: CASSIATGLYNEQFF.

The chain couples TRBV13 to TRBJ2-5, with D unclear. V lost 4 bases and J lost 3, with 12 bases in between. Germline loops: CDR1 PRHDT, CDR2 FYEKMQ (reference sequence). The CDR3 totals 14 residues. This chain's CDR3 is CASSSDSAKETQYF. DNA for the CDR3: TGTGCCAGCAGCTCCGACTCGGCTAAAGAGACCCAGTACTTC.

The CDR3: CASAILGAGEYEQYF. The DNA of the CDR3 is TGTGCCAGCGCGATACTGGGAGCGGGAGAGTACGAGCAGTACTTC. The chain links TRBV11-2 to TRBJ2-7; 8 bases line up with TRBD2. This CDR3 has 15 amino acids. V shed 8 bases and J 4 bases; nucleotides not matched to a gene: 13. Germline CDR1 is SGHAT and CDR2 is FQNNGV.

This chain uses TRBV5-1 with TRBJ1-1; TRBD1 matches at 8 bases. The CDR3 totals 14 residues. The J segment lost 8 bases and the V segment lost 4 bases, leaving 10 bases of the junction unmatched. Germline CDR1 SGHRS, CDR2 YFSETQ. In DNA form, the CDR3 reads TGCGCCAGCAGCCCGACGACAGGGGAAGTGGAAGCTTTCTTT. Protein product: CASSPTTGEVEAFF.

This clone showed up just a few times. The V and J genes are TRBV5-6 and TRBJ2-7; 11 bases align to TRBD1. Looked up from germline, CDR1 is SGHDT and CDR2 is YYEEEE. The CDR3 is 16 amino acids. The V segment lost 0 bases and the J segment 2 bases; nucleotides outside the gene matches: 4. The CDR3 spells CASSLAGGQGAYEQYF. The CDR3 DNA follows: TGTGCCAGCAGCTTGGCCGGGGGACAGGGGGCCTACGAGCAGTACTTC.

The chain carries TRBV6-6 and TRBJ2-2; D is undetermined. The CDR3 has 12 amino acids. Germline V CDR1 and CDR2: MNHNY, SVGAGI (reference sequence). With 5 bases removed from V and 4 bases from J, the gap between germline ends came to 5 bases. CDR3 sequence reads: CASSPSTGELFF. The CDR3 nucleotides read TGTGCCAGCAGTCCCTCCACCGGGGAGCTGTTTTTT.

The chain has TRBV5-1 and TRBJ1-1, with D tentatively TRBD1 (6 bases). V was shortened by 3 bases and J by 8 bases, with 11 bases between the two germline ends. The CDR3 spans 12 residues. Looked up from germline, CDR1 is SGHRS and CDR2 is YFSETQ. The CDR3 here is CASSSQGGEAFF. The CDR3 nucleotides read TGCGCCAGCAGCTCACAGGGTGGAGAAGCTTTCTTT.